This TCR beta chain was profiled in a study of T-cell memory formation after mild COVID-19. CDR3 size: 14 residues. V lost 4 bases, J lost 1 base, and 11 bases lay in between. Germline V lookup: CDR1 SGHKS, CDR2 YYEKEE (reference sequence). cDNA libraries for TCR alpha and TCR beta, carrying sample barcodes and UMIs, came from 5'RACE with constant-segment primers. TCRdb re-derived calls from the 5' RACE reads in MiXCR, one entry per CDR3 protein. The repertoire includes 350,000 or so distinct CDR3 sequences, under 25% of them detected once, and 12% sits in the top ten. Specimen: PBMCs or a T cell subset sorted from them (not recorded which). This chain joins TRBV5-5 and TRBJ1-1, with D perhaps matching TRBD1 (5 bases). This receptor was identified in an adult woman who had mild COVID-19 (a few samples of this study predate the infection). Cell type and time point are not known. CDR3 DNA sequence: TGTGCCAGCAGCAAGCAGAGGGGGAACACTGAAGCTTTCTTT. It encodes CASSKQRGNTEAFF.